This T cell receptor (beta chain) was documented in a study of T cells after yellow fever vaccination. Looking at the study overall: Fractions of limited cellularity were prepared by means of SMART-Seq v4 Ultra Low Input.

Per germline, CDR1 MNHEY and CDR2 SVGAGI. The V segment lost 4 bases and the J segment 0 bases; nucleotides outside the gene matches: 9. This CDR3 contains 17 residues. Notes on this clonotype: Its target is not known.

TCRdb re-called the 5' RACE reads with MiXCR, one entry per CDR3 protein. The profile shows approximately 550,000 distinct CDR3 sequences, about 19% of them singletons. Study results and caveats: Contamination of FACS-sorted repertoires by abundant clonotypes from the bulk population could occur.

The chain has TRBV6-5 and TRBJ2-1; TRBD1 aligns across 7 bases. The TCR sequence derives from a young man who received the YFV17D yellow fever vaccine. Sequenced material: PBMCs, taken 15 days after the yellow fever booster vaccination. CDR3 nucleotides: TGTGCCAGCAGTTCGCCCGGACAGGTTGGCTCCTACAATGAGCAGTTCTTC. Amino acids: CASSSPGQVGSYNEQFF.